The clone carrying this T cell receptor beta chain was found many times. What it binds is not known. These data originate in a study of T-cell reconstitution after alpha-beta-depleted transplantation in children. General observations from the study: Counts and diversity of T cells one year after transplant came mostly from newly produced T cells.

This CDR3 contains 14 residues. Trimming shortened V by 0 bases and J by 8 bases, and 13 bases separated the two germline ends. Germline V lookup: CDR1 LGHNA, CDR2 YNFKEQ. Preparing the TCRbeta library involved the use of unique molecular identifiers. Each CDR3 protein gets one entry after TCRdb re-called the PCR reads with MiXCR. This table has 150,000 to 250,000 distinct CDR3 sequences, around 5.9% appearing once. Sequenced here: PBMCs, sampled before TCRalphabeta/CD19-depleted stem cell transplant. The TCR originated in a girl under three years old with combined immunodeficiency, due to receive a stem cell transplant. The chain couples TRBV4-2 to TRBJ1-1; D possibly corresponds to TRBD1 (5 bases). CDR3 sequence: CASSQDSTGGEAFF. The CDR3 nucleotides are TGTGCCAGCAGCCAAGATTCTACAGGTGGCGAAGCTTTCTTT.